This TCR beta chain was profiled in a study of monozygotic twins with inflammatory bowel disease. The study, taken as a whole, reports: Support for a single strong signal or clonotype associated with IBD was absent. Among the T cells, different subtypes could not be distinguished.

Concerning this clonotype itself: The antigen remains unidentified.

Researchers used 3500 ng of total RNA for each TCR library. For each CDR3 protein, TCRdb gives one entry from its re-call of the 5' RACE reads, without DNA. The sample totals approximately 400,000 distinct CDR3 sequences. This CDR3 has 13 amino acids. The V gene's germline CDR1 is SGHTA and CDR2 FQGNSA. Sequencing used blood. The V and J genes are TRBV7-2 and TRBJ2-3. The origin of this receptor is a human donor with ulcerative colitis or Crohn's disease, or a healthy co-twin of an affected twin (not recorded which). This chain's CDR3 is CASSLAGIDTQYF.